This T cell receptor (beta chain) was observed in a study of CD4 T cells in relation to SARS-CoV-2 and coronaviruses. Study-wide points: Crossreactive clones expanded significantly less to SARS-CoV-2 than monoreactive clones.

Before the COVID-19 pandemic, during about 2010-2018, CD4+ T cells were taken from unexposed donors. Details on this clone: No antigen is known for it.

Sequenced by immunoSEQ multiplex PCR; TCRdb stores in-frame clones only, minus some. Here the sample spans 65,000 or so clones, over 80% being singletons. The length of the CDR3 is 16 residues. Germline V gives CDR1 LNHDA, CDR2 SQIVND (reference sequence). Trimming left V 3 bases short and J 0 bases short, with 12 bases between. Sequencing used memory CD4+ T cells from PBMCs. V gene TRBV19 combines with J gene TRBJ1-3, with unresolved D. The clonotype originates from a human donor in good health. DNA for the CDR3: TGTGCCAGTAGTATGGCAGTAGGATTCTCTGGAAACACCATATATTTT. Amino acids: CASSMAVGFSGNTIYF.